These T cell receptor beta chains were read from a single sample in a study of identical twins. One entry per CDR3 protein, called by TCRdb with MiXCR from the 5' RACE reads. The sample lists roughly 500,000 distinct CDR3 sequences; less than 25% were seen once. A further study also used this sample, focusing on T cells expressing NK-cell markers.

Sequencing used CD4+ T cells sorted from blood. The receptors originated from a woman between 18 and 29 years old in good health. Each CDR3 is given with its conserved first and last residue. A D gene is named only where the DNA matches it firmly. Only part of the rows carry a size: once, few, many, or a class if the clone is expanded.

j_call	d_call	v_call	clone_size	cdr3_nt	cdr3_aa
TRBJ1-1	.	TRBV12-3/TRBV12-4	few	TGTGCCAGCAGATCCGGGACGGCGAACACTGAAGCTTTCTTT	CASRSGTANTEAFF
TRBJ2-1	TRBD2	TRBV20-1	.	TGCAGTGCTAGAGGGGGGACTAGCGGTTACAATGAGCAGTTCTTC	CSARGGTSGYNEQFF
TRBJ2-5	TRBD2	TRBV25-1	few	TGTGCCAGCAGTGAGGCGCGGGGGAGGGAGACCCAGTACTTC	CASSEARGRETQYF
TRBJ1-1	.	TRBV19	.	TGTGCCAGTAGTATTCCCGGGAACACTGAAGCTTTCTTT	CASSIPGNTEAFF
TRBJ2-1	TRBD2	TRBV29-1	few	TGCAGCGTTTCCGGGACTAGCGGGGATGAGCAGTTCTTC	CSVSGTSGDEQFF
TRBJ2-7	TRBD1	TRBV12-3/TRBV12-4	many	TGTGCCAGCAGTCGGGTGGACAGGGGACACTACGAGCAGTACTTC	CASSRVDRGHYEQYF
TRBJ2-7	TRBD2	TRBV20-1	few	TGCAGTGCTAGTCCCAGCGGGAGTGATCGCGAGCAGTACTTC	CSASPSGSDREQYF
TRBJ2-4	TRBD1	TRBV12-3/TRBV12-4	once	TGTGCCAGCAGCCATAGGAGCCAGGGGGCAAAAAACATTCAGTACTTC	CASSHRSQGAKNIQYF
TRBJ2-1	.	TRBV6-2/TRBV6-3	few	TGTGCCAGCAGACGCAGGGAGGCTGAGCAGTTCTTC	CASRRREAEQFF
TRBJ2-7	.	TRBV20-1	few	TGCAGTGCTAGAGGGGCCAGGTCCCTTGGGGAGCAGTACTTC	CSARGARSLGEQYF
TRBJ2-1	.	TRBV5-5	few	TGTGCCAGCAGCTTTGCTGGGTCCTACAATGAGCAGTTCTTC	CASSFAGSYNEQFF
TRBJ1-1	.	TRBV7-2	once	TGTGCCAGCAGCCTGGGGGGTGTCGGGAACACTGAAGCTTTCTTT	CASSLGGVGNTEAFF
TRBJ2-5	TRBD2	TRBV7-6	few	TGTGCCAGCAGCTTAGCACCCAATAGCGGGGGGTTCCTTGAGACCCAGTACTTC	CASSLAPNSGGFLETQYF
TRBJ2-5	.	TRBV20-1	.	TGCAGTGTCCCATTACAAGAGACCCAGTACTTC	CSVPLQETQYF
TRBJ2-2	.	TRBV7-9	few	TGTGCCAGCAGCTTTAATCAGCCCGGGGAGCTGTTTTTT	CASSFNQPGELFF
TRBJ2-5	TRBD2	TRBV3-1	once	TGTGCCAGCTGCCAAGGGGCTAGCGGGAGGTACAGGGAGACCCAGTACTTC	CASCQGASGRYRETQYF
TRBJ2-5	.	TRBV6-1	.	TGTGCCAGCAGCTTCCTGTCCGTTCGAGAGACCCAGTACTTC	CASSFLSVRETQYF
TRBJ1-5	.	TRBV28	.	TGTGCCAGCAGACCTAGCAATCAGCCCCAGCATTTT	CASRPSNQPQHF
TRBJ2-1	TRBD2	TRBV7-2	few	TGTGCCAGCAGGCGTTGGACTAGCGGGAGTCTGAATGAGCAGTTCTTC	CASRRWTSGSLNEQFF
TRBJ2-7	TRBD1	TRBV10-1	.	TGCGCCATCATCCTACCTACCACCGGGACAGCCAACTACGAGCAGTACTTC	CAIILPTTGTANYEQYF
TRBJ1-5	.	TRBV5-1	.	TGCGCCAGCAGCCCAGAATCGGGGTTTGGGCAGCCCCAGCATTTT	CASSPESGFGQPQHF
TRBJ2-3	.	TRBV12-3/TRBV12-4	few	TGTGCCAGCAGTTTTGGGGGGCGAGGATACTCAGATACGCAGTATTTT	CASSFGGRGYSDTQYF
TRBJ2-7	.	TRBV20-1	.	TGCAGTGCTAGATTATATGGGTCCTACGAGCAGTACTTC	CSARLYGSYEQYF
TRBJ2-7	TRBD2	TRBV7-6	.	TGTGCCAGCAGCTTAGAGCTTCGGGACGGGGGGGACTTC	CASSLELRDGGDF
TRBJ2-1	TRBD2	TRBV20-1	few	TGCAGTGCTAGCCCCTGGGGGGGTGAGCAGTTCTTC	CSASPWGGEQFF
TRBJ2-1	TRBD2	TRBV11-2	many	TGTGCCAGCAGCCCCGGGACTAGCGGCTACAATGAGCAGTTCTTC	CASSPGTSGYNEQFF
TRBJ1-5	.	TRBV20-1	.	TGCAGTGCGCCGACAGTAAATCAGCCCCAGCATTTT	CSAPTVNQPQHF
TRBJ2-4	TRBD1	TRBV10-3	few	TGTGCCATCAGTGACCCGACAGGGGGCCTAGGCAAAAACATTCAGTACTTC	CAISDPTGGLGKNIQYF
TRBJ1-5	.	TRBV30	few	TGTGCCTGGAGTGCCCAGGATCAGCCCCAGCATTTT	CAWSAQDQPQHF
TRBJ1-1	.	TRBV6-5	few	TGTGCCAGCACAAGTGAAGCTTTCTTT	CASTSEAFF
TRBJ2-2	.	TRBV9	.	TGTGCCAGCAATTCTATTAGCGGCCCAGCCGGGGAGCTGTTTTTT	CASNSISGPAGELFF
TRBJ2-5	.	TRBV20-1	many	TGCAGTCCGATAACCACGGGGGAGACCCAGTACTTC	CSPITTGETQYF
TRBJ1-2	.	TRBV5-1	few	TGCGCCAGCAGCGGGCCGGGACCGATCACCGGCTACACCTTC	CASSGPGPITGYTF
TRBJ2-7	.	TRBV21-1	.	TGTGCCAGAGGGGTAGTTCCCGACGAGCAGTACTTC	CARGVVPDEQYF
TRBJ2-7	TRBD1	TRBV5-4	few	TGTGCCAGCAGCCGGGACAGGGGGATGTACGAGCAGTACTTC	CASSRDRGMYEQYF
TRBJ2-7	TRBD2	TRBV12-3/TRBV12-4	few	TGTGCCAGCAGCTCAAGACCAGGACTAGGGTCCGAGCAGTACTTC	CASSSRPGLGSEQYF
TRBJ2-7	TRBD1	TRBV12-5	.	TGTGCTACTGCTGTAGGGGGACAGGGTTACGAGCAGTACTTC	CATAVGGQGYEQYF
TRBJ2-7	.	TRBV11-2	.	TGTGCCAGCAGCTTAGCTGCCCGGAATACCTACGAGCAGTACTTC	CASSLAARNTYEQYF
TRBJ2-1	.	TRBV20-1	few	TGCAGTGTGGCTAGCTGGTCCTACAATGAGCAGTTCTTC	CSVASWSYNEQFF
TRBJ2-1	TRBD2	TRBV9	.	TGTGCCAGCAGCGTAGTCAGCGGGGGGGCAAATGAGCAGTTCTTC	CASSVVSGGANEQFF
TRBJ2-3	TRBD2	TRBV20-1	few	TGCAGTGCCTCTCGGACTAGCGGGACCCCGGATACGCAGTATTTT	CSASRTSGTPDTQYF
TRBJ1-6	.	TRBV5-5	.	TGTGCCAGCAGCTGGACTTTCGCCGTCTATAATTCACCCCTCCACTTT	CASSWTFAVYNSPLHF